Sequencing of this T cell receptor beta chain was carried out in a study of PD-L1 blockade in urothelial cancer. Overall study: Blood analysis occurred 3 weeks (second dose) and 6 weeks after treatment start.

The CDR3 is made up of 14 amino acids. Germline CDR1 is SGHTA and CDR2 is FQGNSA. This clone was found once. A read error may account for a junction end that differs from germline. Libraries were prepared by immunoSEQ multiplex PCR; TCRdb keeps only in-frame clonotypes and omits some of them. Here the sample spans approximately 110,000 clones, about 85% being singletons. The sequence derives from a man between 45 and 60 years old with urothelial cancer. Source: PBMCs, taken around atezolizumab (anti-PD-L1) treatment. This rearrangement joins TRBV7-2 to TRBJ2-2; the match to TRBD2 covers 9 bases. This CDR3 is CASSSSGNAGELFF. The DNA for the CDR3 is TGTGCCAGCAGCTCTAGCGGGAACGCCGGGGAGCTGTTTTTT.